This TCR beta chain comes out of a study of blood T cell repertoires in COVID-19. Study details: Acute-phase and convalescent COVID-19 samples originated in the United States, Italy and Spain. T cells, B-cell-depleted T cells, or PBMCs provided the cDNA or gDNA that served as material.

The germline V gene has CDR1 SEHNR and CDR2 FQNEAQ (reference sequence). The ends were cut back, 2 bases at V and 2 bases at J, with 13 bases in the middle. CDR3 size: 15 residues. In the study's own analysis: How many nucleated cells were present was estimated from reference gene primer amplification. The method was immunoSEQ multiplex PCR; TCRdb's version includes in-frame clones alone and lacks a portion of them. Clone size and the V and J calls come from that table; the DNA yielded D and trimming. The repertoire holds hundreds of thousands of clones, with over 75% as singletons. The sequence was collected from a man aged 18 to 30 who had recovered from COVID-19. Sequencing was done on a sample of PBMCs or T cells enriched from blood (not recorded which). The genes are TRBV7-9 and TRBJ2-7, with a possible D match to TRBD1 (6 bases). The CDR3 protein is CASSLRGTTTYEQYF. CDR3 nucleotides: TGTGCCAGCAGCTTAAGAGGGACAACAACCTACGAGCAGTACTTC.